Given below is one T cell receptor (beta chain) in context. V lost 4 bases to trimming and J lost 0 bases, with 7 bases between them. Germline CDR1 and CDR2: ENHRY and SYGVKD. This CDR3 region has 15 residues. This record belongs to a study of blood T cell repertoires in COVID-19. The overall study: There were acute and convalescent COVID-19 samples, and they came from the United States, Italy and Spain. The analysed material was cDNA or gDNA that came from T cells, B-cell-depleted T cells, or PBMCs.

Authors' analysis steps: Reference gene primer amplification in the assay estimated nucleated cell counts. Sequencing used immunoSEQ multiplex PCR; TCRdb keeps in-frame clones, though not all of them. The V and J calls and clone size come from that table; D and trimming were worked out from the DNA. The table includes roughly 140,000 clones, 88% detected once. Sample: peripheral blood. The sequence was collected from a woman between 45 and 60 years old with acute or convalescent COVID-19. V usage is TRBV10-3 and J usage is TRBJ1-6, with D possibly being TRBD1 (6 bases). The CDR3 reads CAISGRGSYNSPLHF. CDR3 nucleotides: TGTGCCATCAGTGGCAGGGGCTCCTATAATTCACCCCTCCACTTT.